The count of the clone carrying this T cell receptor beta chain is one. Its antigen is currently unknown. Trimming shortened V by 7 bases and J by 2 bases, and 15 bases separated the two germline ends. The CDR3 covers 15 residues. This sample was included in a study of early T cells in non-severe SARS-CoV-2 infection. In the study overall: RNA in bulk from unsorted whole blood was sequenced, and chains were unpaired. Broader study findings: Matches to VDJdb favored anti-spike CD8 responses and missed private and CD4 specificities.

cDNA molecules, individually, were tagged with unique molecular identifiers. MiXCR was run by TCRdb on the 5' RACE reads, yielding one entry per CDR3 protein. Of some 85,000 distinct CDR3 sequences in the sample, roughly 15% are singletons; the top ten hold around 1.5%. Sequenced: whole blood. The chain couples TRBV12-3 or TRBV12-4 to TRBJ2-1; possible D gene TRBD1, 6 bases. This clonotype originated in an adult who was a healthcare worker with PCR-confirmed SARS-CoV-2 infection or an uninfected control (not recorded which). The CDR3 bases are TGTGCCAGCAATCCGGAGACAGGCCCCTACAATGAGCAGTTCTTC. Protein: CASNPETGPYNEQFF.